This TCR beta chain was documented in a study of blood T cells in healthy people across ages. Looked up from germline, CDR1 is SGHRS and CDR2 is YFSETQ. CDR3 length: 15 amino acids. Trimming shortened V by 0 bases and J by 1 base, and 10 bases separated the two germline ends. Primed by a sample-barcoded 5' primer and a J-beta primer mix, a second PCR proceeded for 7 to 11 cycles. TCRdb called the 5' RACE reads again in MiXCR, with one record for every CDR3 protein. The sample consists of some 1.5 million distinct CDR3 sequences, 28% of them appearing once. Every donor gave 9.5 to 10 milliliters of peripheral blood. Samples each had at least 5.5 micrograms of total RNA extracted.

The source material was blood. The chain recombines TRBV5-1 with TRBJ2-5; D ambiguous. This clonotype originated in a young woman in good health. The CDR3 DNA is TGCGCCAGCAGCTTGGCAATGGTCCGCCAAGAGACCCAGTACTTC. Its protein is CASSLAMVRQETQYF. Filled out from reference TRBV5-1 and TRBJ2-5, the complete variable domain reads KAGVTQTPRYLIKTRGQQVTLSCSPISGHRSVSWYQQTPGQGLQFLFEYFSETQRNKGNFPGRFSGRQFSNSRSEMNVSTLELGDSALYLCASSLAMVRQETQYFGPGTRLLVL.